The 15 T cell receptor beta chains in this list originate from one sample, sequenced in a study of cytomegalovirus exposure and HLA in healthy donors. The PCR was carried out with 60 Vbeta primers and 13 Jbeta primers. TCRdb's copy holds only in-frame clones and misses some; the assay was immunoSEQ multiplex PCR. This table has approximately 110,000 clones, around three quarters appearing once. Sample: PBMCs. These receptors came from a female donor in good health and CMV-seropositive.

V and J are TRBV7-3 and TRBJ2-1, with 11 bases aligning to TRBD2. The CDR3 contains 19 residues. From germline, CDR1 is SGHTA and CDR2 FQGTGA. Losses at the gene ends were 4 bases for V and 0 bases for J; bases not matched to a gene: 11. CDR3 in DNA: TGTGCCAGCAGCTCCAGGCCGGGACTAGCGGAATACTCCTACAATGAGCAGTTCTTC. Encoded protein: CASSSRPGLAEYSYNEQFF. The whole variable domain, filled in from reference TRBV7-3 and TRBJ2-1, reads GAGVSQTPSNKVTEKGKYVELRCDPISGHTALYWYRQSLGQGPEFLIYFQGTGAADDSGLPNDRFFAVRPEGSVSTLKIQRTERGDSAVYLCASSSRPGLAEYSYNEQFFGPGTRLTVL.

The J gene is TRBJ1-1, the V gene TRBV27; D gene unclear. Germline CDR1 MNHEY, CDR2 SMNVEV (reference sequence). The CDR3 runs to 15 residues. With 0 bases removed from V and 0 bases from J, the gap between germline ends came to 8 bases. The CDR3 DNA sequence: TGTGCCAGCAGTTTATCATACGGGATGAACACTGAAGCTTTCTTT. This gives the protein CASSLSYGMNTEAFF.

This sequence joins TRBV19 and TRBJ1-2; D ambiguous. Trimming took 3 bases from V and 5 from J, leaving 10 bases between them. Germline values: CDR1 LNHDA, CDR2 SQIVND (reference sequence). The CDR3 loop spans 13 amino acids. The CDR3 DNA sequence: TGTGCCAGTAGTATTAAAGTACTATATGGCTACACCTTC. Translation: CASSIKVLYGYTF. The variable domain in full, completed from reference TRBV19 and TRBJ1-2, reads DGGITQSPKYLFRKEGQNVTLSCEQNLNHDAMYWYRQDPGQGLRLIYYSQIVNDFQKGDIAEGYSVSREKKESFPLTVTSAQKNPTAFYLCASSIKVLYGYTFGSGTRLTVV.

The chain joins TRBV7-9 to TRBJ2-2, with D perhaps TRBD1 (6 bases). CDR1 and CDR2 from the germline V gene are SEHNR and FQNEAQ (reference sequence). Trimming pared 1 base from V and 7 bases from J, leaving 16 bases between. The CDR3 has 16 residues. The chain's CDR3 is CASSLGGRGFHGELFF. The CDR3 region has the DNA TGTGCCAGCAGCTTAGGTGGCAGGGGCTTCCACGGGGAGCTGTTTTTT.

This chain connects TRBV28 to TRBJ2-5, with 11 bases identical to TRBD2. The end of the DNA fits TRBJ2-7 better, so the J call may be wrong. The CDR3 is 14 residues long. Germline loops: CDR1 MDHEN, CDR2 SYDVKM. CDR3 residues: CASTPGTSGYEQYF. In DNA form, the CDR3 reads TGTGCCAGCACCCCCGGGACTAGCGGTTACGAGCAGTACTTC.

The chain is built from TRBV5-4 and TRBJ2-3; D is possibly TRBD2 (6 bases). V dropped 0 bases and J dropped 4 bases, with 12 bases sitting between them. The CDR3 runs 15 residues. Germline V gene sequence: CDR1 SGHNT, CDR2 YYREEE (reference sequence). This CDR3 reads CASSLAGGWADTQYF. CDR3 sequence (DNA): TGTGCCAGCAGCTTGGCCGGGGGATGGGCAGATACGCAGTATTTT.

The V gene is TRBV2, the J gene TRBJ1-6; 7 bases match TRBD1. CDR1 is SNHLY, CDR2 FYNNEI, per germline. The CDR3 runs to 15 residues. After removal of 7 bases from V and 2 bases from J, the junction contained 5 bases not matched to a gene. The CDR3 reads CASKIGGPYNSPLHF. In nucleotides, the CDR3 is TGTGCCAGCAAGATAGGGGGCCCCTATAATTCACCCCTCCACTTT.

The genes are TRBV5-4 and TRBJ2-1, with TRBD2 matching 11 bases. CDR3 size: 16 residues. V gave up 0 bases and J gave up 15 bases; unmatched junction bases: 14. Per germline, CDR1 SGHNT and CDR2 YYREEE (reference sequence). In DNA form, the CDR3 reads TGTGCCAGCAGCTTGGGGACAGGGATTAGCGGGAGGGTCTCGTTCTTC. It specifies CASSLGTGISGRVSFF.

Only one count was recorded for this clone. This chain connects TRBV14 to TRBJ1-1, with 7 bases fitting TRBD1. The length of the CDR3 is 19 residues. Trimming at V came to 3 bases and at J to 3 bases, leaving 19 bases not matched to a gene. Germline V gene lookup returns CDR1 SGHDN and CDR2 FVKESK. This CDR3 reads CASSQFPTGSLVFDTEAFF. DNA of the CDR3: TGTGCCAGCAGCCAGTTTCCGACAGGGAGTCTTGTCTTCGACACTGAAGCTTTCTTT.

This chain links TRBV7-9 with TRBJ1-5; TRBD1 matches at 10 bases. The CDR3 has 15 amino acids. The trim removed 4 bases at V and 7 bases at J, leaving 7 bases unmatched. Germline V CDR1 and CDR2: SEHNR, FQNEAQ (reference sequence). CDR3 region: CASSWGTGANQPQHF. CDR3 bases: TGTGCCAGCAGCTGGGGGACAGGGGCTAACCAGCCCCAGCATTTT.

This clone has a single count. The rearrangement joins TRBV7-2 to TRBJ2-5, with TRBD2 identical over 8 bases. Germline V gene sequence: CDR1 SGHTA, CDR2 FQGNSA. The CDR3 has 15 amino acids. Trimming cost V 7 bases and J 4 bases; bases outside gene matches: 11. The CDR3 region has the DNA TGTGCCAGCACCTTTAACCCAAGCGGGGGAGAGACCCAGTACTTC. Translated: CASTFNPSGGETQYF.

The V call is TRBV12-2, the J call TRBJ1-5; no DNA check was done on the table's D call, TRBD1. TRBV12-2 is deemed a pseudogene. The CDR3 has 18 amino acids. The CDR3 nucleotides are TGTGCAAGTCGCTTAGAGGGGTGTGGACAGAGTTCCAATCAGCCCCAGCATTTT. Amino acid sequence: CASRLEGCGQSSNQPQHF.

The rearrangement links TRBV7-2 to TRBJ1-1, with D possibly being TRBD1 (5 bases). The CDR3 has 13 residues. Trimming took off 4 bases at V and 10 bases at J, with 16 bases between the two ends. Per germline, CDR1 SGHTA and CDR2 FQGNSA. The CDR3 spells CASSYWDGRGAFF. DNA for the CDR3: TGTGCCAGCAGCTACTGGGACGGGCGGGGAGCTTTCTTT. The full variable domain, with the rest looked up from reference TRBV7-2 and TRBJ1-1, is GAGVSQSPSNKVTEKGKDVELRCDPISGHTALYWYRQSLGQGLEFLIYFQGNSAPDKSGLPSDRFSAERTGGSVSTLTIQRTQQEDSAVYLCASSYWDGRGAFFGQGTRLTVV.

The rearrangement uses TRBV12-5 and TRBJ1-1; no firm D call. Trimming took off 3 bases at V and 7 bases at J, with 9 bases between the two ends. Germline CDR1 is LGHNT and CDR2 is FRNRAP. The CDR3 loop spans 12 amino acids. The DNA for the CDR3 is TGTGCTAGTGGTTTTGGAGGAATTGAAGCTTTCTTT. It yields the protein CASGFGGIEAFF. The whole variable domain, remainder taken from reference TRBV12-5 and TRBJ1-1, is DARVTQTPRHKVTEMGQEVTMRCQPILGHNTVFWYRQTMMQGLELLAYFRNRAPLDDSGMPKDRFSAEMPDATLATLKIQPSEPRDSAVYFCASGFGGIEAFFGQGTRLTVV.

V gene TRBV18 combines with J gene TRBJ2-1; 10 positions agree with TRBD2. With V trimmed by 4 bases and J by 5 bases, 5 bases remained unmatched. CDR1 KGHSH and CDR2 LQKENI come from the germline V gene. The CDR3 has 15 amino acids. CDR3 sequence: CASSLFSGGNNEQFF. In nucleotides, the CDR3 is TGTGCCAGCTCACTGTTTAGCGGGGGGAACAATGAGCAGTTCTTC.